This T cell receptor (beta chain) originates from a study of Ad26.COV2.S vaccination and SARS-CoV-2 variants. Background on the study: COV1001, an Ad26.COV2.S trial, supplied this vaccine-arm donor.

Treatment meaning: 15 to 20 received Ad26.COV2.S at low or high dose, single or two shots; five or six received placebo; per-sample allocation not given. Day 63 after the first vaccine or placebo injection was the time point for sampling. Within Boston, the person who donated was an adult of 18-55 years. As for this clone: Its antigen is not identified.

Study-wide findings and caveats: Spike-specific TCR breadth ran higher among vaccine recipients than placebo recipients. Similar non-spike TCR breadth was seen in vaccine and placebo recipients.

CDR3 length: 19 residues. Sequencing used immunoSEQ multiplex PCR; TCRdb keeps in-frame clones, though not all of them. The profile shows fewer than 600,000 clones, 89% of them singletons. The material was peripheral blood, obtained in a trial of Ad26.COV2.S vaccine versus placebo. The genes are TRBV21-1 and TRBJ1-6. TRBV21-1 is a listed pseudogene. This TCR was recovered from a person aged 18-65 years who received the Ad26.COV2.S COVID-19 vaccine or a placebo. The CDR3 DNA is TGTGCCAGCTTTAAGCTGAGGAGGGGTACGAGCTCCTATAATTCACCCCTCCACTTT. This codes for CASFKLRRGTSSYNSPLHF.